The rows below give T cell receptor beta chains drawn from one sample of a study of identical twins. TCRdb fed the 5' RACE reads into MiXCR, producing one record per CDR3 protein. The sample contains under 900,000 distinct CDR3 sequences, more than 9% of which appear only once. The sample also formed part of further work on yellow fever vaccine responses in identical twins.

Sequencing input: PBMCs. The receptors were gathered from a woman in her late teens or twenties in good health. Both conserved end residues are part of each CDR3. Fields, in order: clone size, D gene, V gene, CDR3 length, J gene, CDR3 protein, CDR3 DNA. D genes are given only for firm matches. Only some rows state a clone size, as once, few, many or a class for expanded clones.

clone size: few
D gene: NA
V gene: TRBV7-8
CDR3 length: 15
J gene: TRBJ1-2
CDR3 protein: CASSREPGIYTGYTF
CDR3 DNA: TGTGCCAGCAGCCGTGAACCCGGGATTTACACGGGCTACACCTTC

clone size: few
D gene: TRBD2
V gene: TRBV20-1
CDR3 length: 14
J gene: TRBJ2-1
CDR3 protein: CSAPRDYRTGEQFF
CDR3 DNA: TGCAGTGCGCCCCGGGACTATCGGACGGGGGAGCAGTTCTTC

clone size: many
D gene: TRBD2
V gene: TRBV20-1
CDR3 length: 12
J gene: TRBJ2-7
CDR3 protein: CSASEREHEQYF
CDR3 DNA: TGCAGTGCTAGCGAGCGGGAGCACGAGCAGTACTTC

clone size: few
D gene: TRBD1
V gene: TRBV10-3
CDR3 length: 15
J gene: TRBJ1-1
CDR3 protein: CAISGTGTGNTEAFF
CDR3 DNA: TGTGCCATCAGTGGAACCGGGACAGGAAACACTGAAGCTTTCTTT

clone size: few
D gene: NA
V gene: TRBV7-8
CDR3 length: 12
J gene: TRBJ1-3
CDR3 protein: CASSPGADTIYF
CDR3 DNA: TGTGCCAGCAGCCCAGGGGCGGACACCATATATTTT

clone size: few
D gene: NA
V gene: TRBV5-1
CDR3 length: 12
J gene: TRBJ1-4
CDR3 protein: CASSAAGEKLFF
CDR3 DNA: TGCGCCAGCAGCGCGGCTGGGGAAAAACTGTTTTTT

clone size: many
D gene: NA
V gene: TRBV5-1
CDR3 length: 16
J gene: TRBJ2-1
CDR3 protein: CASSLGRDHIIGEQFF
CDR3 DNA: TGCGCCAGCAGCTTGGGCCGGGACCACATCATCGGTGAGCAGTTCTTC

clone size: NA
D gene: NA
V gene: TRBV12-3/TRBV12-4
CDR3 length: 15
J gene: TRBJ2-5
CDR3 protein: CASRARDTMGETQYF
CDR3 DNA: TGTGCCAGCAGGGCGCGGGACACTATGGGGGAGACCCAGTACTTC

clone size: NA
D gene: TRBD2
V gene: TRBV20-1
CDR3 length: 15
J gene: TRBJ2-7
CDR3 protein: CSAYGLAGGAYEQYF
CDR3 DNA: TGCAGTGCTTACGGACTAGCGGGAGGAGCCTACGAGCAGTACTTC

clone size: NA
D gene: NA
V gene: TRBV4-1
CDR3 length: 14
J gene: TRBJ1-1
CDR3 protein: CASRPRDVNTEAFF
CDR3 DNA: TGCGCCAGCAGGCCGCGAGATGTGAACACTGAAGCTTTCTTT

clone size: few
D gene: NA
V gene: TRBV2
CDR3 length: 14
J gene: TRBJ1-2
CDR3 protein: CASSVTGRGYGYTF
CDR3 DNA: TGTGCCAGCAGCGTCACCGGTCGGGGCTATGGCTACACCTTC

clone size: few
D gene: NA
V gene: TRBV29-1
CDR3 length: 15
J gene: TRBJ2-1
CDR3 protein: CSHQGGSGSYNEQFF
CDR3 DNA: TGCAGCCACCAAGGGGGGTCAGGCTCCTACAATGAGCAGTTCTTC

clone size: NA
D gene: NA
V gene: TRBV6-5
CDR3 length: 17
J gene: TRBJ1-2
CDR3 protein: CASSYSIGEGLGYGYTF
CDR3 DNA: TGTGCCAGCAGTTACTCGATCGGGGAGGGGTTGGGCTATGGCTACACCTTC

clone size: few
D gene: NA
V gene: TRBV4-1
CDR3 length: 14
J gene: TRBJ2-5
CDR3 protein: CASSLDTVQETQYF
CDR3 DNA: TGCGCCAGCAGCCTGGACACGGTCCAAGAGACCCAGTACTTC

clone size: many
D gene: NA
V gene: TRBV2
CDR3 length: 15
J gene: TRBJ1-1
CDR3 protein: CASRTFDSRNTEAFF
CDR3 DNA: TGTGCCAGCAGAACTTTTGACAGCCGCAACACTGAAGCTTTCTTT

clone size: many
D gene: TRBD1
V gene: TRBV27
CDR3 length: 15
J gene: TRBJ2-1
CDR3 protein: CASKLRDRVGNEQFF
CDR3 DNA: TGTGCCAGCAAACTCCGGGACAGGGTTGGTAATGAGCAGTTCTTC

clone size: NA
D gene: NA
V gene: TRBV15
CDR3 length: 14
J gene: TRBJ2-5
CDR3 protein: CATSRDSSSETQYF
CDR3 DNA: TGTGCCACCAGCAGAGATAGTAGTAGTGAGACCCAGTACTTC

clone size: NA
D gene: NA
V gene: TRBV20-1
CDR3 length: 17
J gene: TRBJ2-1
CDR3 protein: CCASWLGAGWEYNEQFF
CDR3 DNA: TGCTGTGCTAGTTGGCTTGGGGCAGGGTGGGAGTACAATGAGCAGTTCTTC

clone size: NA
D gene: NA
V gene: TRBV20-1
CDR3 length: 16
J gene: TRBJ1-5
CDR3 protein: CSANIKGSHSNQPQHF
CDR3 DNA: TGCAGTGCCAATATAAAGGGATCCCATAGCAATCAGCCCCAGCATTTT

clone size: NA
D gene: TRBD2
V gene: TRBV7-2
CDR3 length: 15
J gene: TRBJ2-1
CDR3 protein: CASSPSGGLYNEQFF
CDR3 DNA: TGTGCCAGCAGCCCAAGCGGGGGCCTTTACAATGAGCAGTTCTTC

clone size: NA
D gene: TRBD2
V gene: TRBV9
CDR3 length: 15
J gene: TRBJ2-1
CDR3 protein: CASSAPLAGGNEQFF
CDR3 DNA: TGTGCCAGCAGCGCCCCCCTAGCGGGAGGGAATGAGCAGTTCTTC

clone size: few
D gene: TRBD2
V gene: TRBV3-1
CDR3 length: 15
J gene: TRBJ2-5
CDR3 protein: CASSQDGLARKTQYF
CDR3 DNA: TGTGCCAGCAGCCAAGATGGACTAGCGCGAAAGACCCAGTACTTC

clone size: NA
D gene: NA
V gene: TRBV29-1
CDR3 length: 13
J gene: TRBJ2-3
CDR3 protein: CSVDGTSTDTQYF
CDR3 DNA: TGCAGCGTTGACGGTACTAGCACAGATACGCAGTATTTT

clone size: NA
D gene: NA
V gene: TRBV3-1
CDR3 length: 14
J gene: TRBJ1-1
CDR3 protein: CASSPAGVGTEAFF
CDR3 DNA: TGTGCCAGCAGCCCAGCGGGGGTGGGGACTGAAGCTTTCTTT

clone size: NA
D gene: TRBD1
V gene: TRBV27
CDR3 length: 15
J gene: TRBJ1-2
CDR3 protein: CASSPGQTLNYGYTF
CDR3 DNA: TGTGCCAGCAGCCCGGGACAGACACTTAACTATGGCTACACCTTC

clone size: few
D gene: TRBD1
V gene: TRBV7-9
CDR3 length: 17
J gene: TRBJ2-7
CDR3 protein: CASSLSNIPGQGYEQYF
CDR3 DNA: TGTGCCAGCAGCTTGTCCAATATCCCGGGACAGGGTTACGAGCAGTACTTC

clone size: NA
D gene: TRBD2
V gene: TRBV12-3/TRBV12-4
CDR3 length: 16
J gene: TRBJ2-1
CDR3 protein: CASSGTLAGFYNEQFF
CDR3 DNA: TGTGCCAGCAGTGGGACGCTAGCGGGATTCTACAATGAGCAGTTCTTC

clone size: few
D gene: NA
V gene: TRBV7-3
CDR3 length: 13
J gene: TRBJ2-1
CDR3 protein: CATSANTYNEQFF
CDR3 DNA: TGTGCCACCTCGGCGAATACGTACAATGAGCAGTTCTTC

clone size: many
D gene: TRBD1
V gene: TRBV12-3/TRBV12-4
CDR3 length: 17
J gene: TRBJ2-2
CDR3 protein: CASSFLGTEKPTGELFF
CDR3 DNA: TGTGCCAGCAGTTTCTTAGGGACAGAAAAACCTACCGGGGAGCTGTTTTTT

clone size: few
D gene: TRBD2
V gene: TRBV7-9
CDR3 length: 16
J gene: TRBJ2-7
CDR3 protein: CASSLPIAGSSYEQYF
CDR3 DNA: TGTGCCAGCAGCTTGCCGATAGCGGGGAGCTCCTACGAGCAGTACTTC

clone size: many
D gene: TRBD2
V gene: TRBV6-1
CDR3 length: 15
J gene: TRBJ2-5
CDR3 protein: CASSPGLAVQETQYF
CDR3 DNA: TGTGCCAGCAGTCCCGGACTAGCGGTTCAAGAGACCCAGTACTTC

clone size: many
D gene: NA
V gene: TRBV10-3
CDR3 length: 13
J gene: TRBJ2-1
CDR3 protein: CAISEGQNNEQFF
CDR3 DNA: TGTGCCATCAGTGAAGGGCAAAACAATGAGCAGTTCTTC

clone size: NA
D gene: TRBD2
V gene: TRBV12-3/TRBV12-4
CDR3 length: 16
J gene: TRBJ2-2
CDR3 protein: CASSFSASGITGELFF
CDR3 DNA: TGTGCCAGCAGCTTCTCAGCTAGCGGGATCACCGGGGAGCTGTTTTTT

clone size: NA
D gene: TRBD2
V gene: TRBV5-4
CDR3 length: 14
J gene: TRBJ2-1
CDR3 protein: CASKTSGAFNEQFF
CDR3 DNA: TGTGCCAGCAAGACTAGCGGAGCTTTCAATGAGCAGTTCTTC

clone size: NA
D gene: NA
V gene: TRBV13
CDR3 length: 14
J gene: TRBJ1-1
CDR3 protein: CASSFLTENTEAFF
CDR3 DNA: TGTGCCAGCAGCTTTTTGACAGAGAACACTGAAGCTTTCTTT

clone size: NA
D gene: NA
V gene: TRBV11-2
CDR3 length: 13
J gene: TRBJ2-7
CDR3 protein: CASSSVRAHEQYF
CDR3 DNA: TGTGCCAGCAGCTCGGTCAGGGCCCACGAGCAGTACTTC

clone size: NA
D gene: NA
V gene: TRBV12-3/TRBV12-4
CDR3 length: 15
J gene: TRBJ2-5
CDR3 protein: CASTRLQGDQETQYF
CDR3 DNA: TGTGCCAGCACTCGTCTTCAGGGAGATCAAGAGACCCAGTACTTC

clone size: NA
D gene: TRBD1
V gene: TRBV11-3
CDR3 length: 16
J gene: TRBJ2-3
CDR3 protein: CASSLGRTGDTDTQYF
CDR3 DNA: TGTGCCAGCAGCTTAGGGCGGACAGGTGACACAGATACGCAGTATTTT

clone size: NA
D gene: TRBD2
V gene: TRBV10-2
CDR3 length: 17
J gene: TRBJ2-1
CDR3 protein: CASRTATSVSSYNEQFF
CDR3 DNA: TGCGCCAGCAGGACGGCGACTAGCGTGAGCTCCTACAATGAGCAGTTCTTC

clone size: NA
D gene: NA
V gene: TRBV7-8
CDR3 length: 15
J gene: TRBJ2-5
CDR3 protein: CASSLVHVGRETQYF
CDR3 DNA: TGTGCCAGCAGCTTAGTTCACGTAGGGAGAGAGACCCAGTACTTC

clone size: few
D gene: TRBD1
V gene: TRBV7-2
CDR3 length: 13
J gene: TRBJ2-3
CDR3 protein: CASSLQTGLRQYF
CDR3 DNA: TGTGCCAGCAGCTTACAGACAGGGCTAAGGCAGTATTTT

clone size: few
D gene: NA
V gene: TRBV24-1
CDR3 length: 17
J gene: TRBJ2-5
CDR3 protein: CATSDQAGLQGRETQYF
CDR3 DNA: TGTGCCACCAGTGATCAGGCAGGTCTCCAGGGGAGGGAGACCCAGTACTTC

clone size: NA
D gene: NA
V gene: TRBV9
CDR3 length: 16
J gene: TRBJ2-1
CDR3 protein: CASSPTPDVSSNEQFF
CDR3 DNA: TGTGCCAGCAGCCCTACTCCGGACGTCTCGAGCAATGAGCAGTTCTTC

clone size: NA
D gene: TRBD2
V gene: TRBV3-1
CDR3 length: 14
J gene: TRBJ2-2
CDR3 protein: CASGIAGDTGELFF
CDR3 DNA: TGTGCCAGCGGTATAGCGGGGGATACCGGGGAGCTGTTTTTT

clone size: NA
D gene: NA
V gene: TRBV25-1
CDR3 length: 15
J gene: TRBJ1-6
CDR3 protein: CASSVGRGWNSPLHF
CDR3 DNA: TGTGCCAGCAGTGTTGGGAGGGGGTGGAATTCACCCCTCCACTTT

clone size: NA
D gene: TRBD2
V gene: TRBV13
CDR3 length: 13
J gene: TRBJ2-5
CDR3 protein: CASMVRGEETQYF
CDR3 DNA: TGTGCCAGCATGGTGCGGGGGGAAGAGACCCAGTACTTC

clone size: many
D gene: NA
V gene: TRBV27
CDR3 length: 15
J gene: TRBJ1-6
CDR3 protein: CASSSPQGGNSPLHF
CDR3 DNA: TGTGCCAGCAGTTCTCCCCAGGGAGGTAATTCACCCCTCCACTTT

clone size: NA
D gene: NA
V gene: TRBV6-6
CDR3 length: 13
J gene: TRBJ2-1
CDR3 protein: CGSSYLTYNEQFF
CDR3 DNA: TGTGGCAGTTCCTACTTAACCTACAATGAGCAGTTCTTC

clone size: NA
D gene: NA
V gene: TRBV7-2
CDR3 length: 14
J gene: TRBJ2-5
CDR3 protein: CASSLAKGWETQYF
CDR3 DNA: TGTGCCAGCAGCTTAGCTAAGGGTTGGGAGACCCAGTACTTC